The clone carrying this T cell receptor beta chain was found a few times. Deletions cut 1 base from V and 0 bases from J, with 9 bases between. This CDR3 has 16 amino acids. Germline V gene data show CDR1 as MDHEN and CDR2 as SYDVKM. These data are taken from a study of blood T cell repertoires in COVID-19. Only in-frame clones appear in the TCRdb table, and some are missing; sequencing was by immunoSEQ multiplex PCR. Of about 400,000 clones in the sample, roughly 89% are singletons; the top ten hold 1.7%. Participants had their cohort set by participant-reported clinical history. Cohort 3 recovery required two negative PCRs, clearance, or symptom resolution.

The TCR sequence derives from a woman in her 30s who had recovered from COVID-19. The gene calls are TRBV28 and TRBJ2-2; a weak D match, TRBD1 (5 bases). The sample was PBMCs or T cells enriched from blood (not recorded which). CDR3 protein: CASSLFDRSNTGELFF. The CDR3 coding sequence is TGTGCCAGCAGTTTATTCGACAGATCGAACACCGGGGAGCTGTTTTTT.